This TCR beta chain derives from a study of OX40 agonist ivuxolimab in advanced cancers. With regard to the full study: The costimulatory receptor OX40 (CD134) was targeted by ivuxolimab, a fully human IgG2 agonistic monoclonal antibody. Intravenous ivuxolimab was administered to patients every 2 weeks at six dose levels: 0.01, 0.1, 0.3, 1.5, 3 and 10 mg/kg. Of the roughly 51 patients in dose escalation, some 19 had hepatocellular carcinoma, some 15 had melanoma, 9 had renal cell carcinoma and 9 had head and neck cancer. In the dose-escalation cohort, 75% to 85% of patients were male, and the mean age was 60 years with a range of roughly 23 to 79. Prior anti-PD-1, anti-PD-L1 or anti-CTLA-4 therapy was permitted, and checkpoint inhibitors had been received by 40% to 50% of dose-escalation patients. Partial responses occurred in three dose-escalation patients, of whom one had hepatocellular carcinoma and two had cutaneous melanoma. The purpose of peripheral TCRbeta sequencing was to test whether ivuxolimab changed TCR sequence diversity and led to clonal T-cell expansion. The monotherapy dose-escalation portion (N of about 50 patients) of the phase I ivuxolimab trial is reported in the paper.

Genomic DNA was isolated from the sorted cells so that the TCRbeta CDR3 region could be sequenced. TCRbeta CDR3 regions were sequenced using the immunoSEQ Assay. The source is immuneACCESS, and TCRdb retained only in-frame sequences with V and J called. Part of the clones is not carried over; for the studies checked, unresolved V genes explain less than half of this, and the remainder is unexplained. The sample includes 90,000 to 130,000 clones, with approximately 89% observed a single time. Around 0.27% of the sample is in the top ten clones. Here is what the overall study found, with its caveats: In the 0.1-3.0 mg/kg groups, partial responders were among the patients with the lowest normalized peripheral clonal expansion, particularly in CD8+ T cells. After ivuxolimab, expanded clones were on average more numerous among CD8+ T cells than among CD4+ T cells. Antigen specificity was not determined for the clonally expanded peripheral T cells. Low levels of normalized T-cell clonal expansion were also shown by some nonresponding patients. At doses of 0.1 to 3.0 mg/kg, clonal expansion of both CD4+ and CD8+ blood T cells was observed from baseline to week 6.

CDR1 SGHTA and CDR2 FQGNSA were looked up in the germline V gene. From V the trimming removes 1 base and from J it removes 4 bases, while the gene matches leave 3 bases of the junction unaccounted for. Taken from cysteine to phenylalanine, the CDR3 has 15 residues. Solely the CDR3 DNA is kept, with 45 bases framed from the first base. In its sample, this clone was seen once. Its binding antigen is unknown. Per-base quality was not reported, and no clone a single base away is much larger than it. Patients with a history of autoimmune disease or receiving systemic immunosuppression were excluded from the trial. Peripheral blood for TCR sequencing was collected from all dose cohorts at baseline, on cycle 4 day 1, and on cycle 7 day 1. Samples came from an open-label, multicenter, first-in-human phase I dose-escalation trial of ivuxolimab. Adults with locally advanced or metastatic melanoma, renal cell carcinoma, hepatocellular carcinoma or head and neck squamous cell carcinoma were enrolled in the trial. Before TCR sequencing, CD4+ T cells and CD8+ T cells from peripheral blood were sorted into separate populations.

The clonotype was recovered from an adult with an advanced solid tumor such as melanoma, head and neck, liver or kidney cancer. The sample was CD4+ or CD8+ T cells sorted from blood, taken in a trial of the OX40 agonist ivuxolimab. The V and J genes are TRBV7-2 and TRBJ2-2; TRBD2 matches 7 bases in the middle. In nucleotides, the sequence is TGTGCCAGCAGCTTAGGCGGGGGTTTCACCGGGGAGCTGTTTTTT. Translated, it reads CASSLGGGFTGELFF.